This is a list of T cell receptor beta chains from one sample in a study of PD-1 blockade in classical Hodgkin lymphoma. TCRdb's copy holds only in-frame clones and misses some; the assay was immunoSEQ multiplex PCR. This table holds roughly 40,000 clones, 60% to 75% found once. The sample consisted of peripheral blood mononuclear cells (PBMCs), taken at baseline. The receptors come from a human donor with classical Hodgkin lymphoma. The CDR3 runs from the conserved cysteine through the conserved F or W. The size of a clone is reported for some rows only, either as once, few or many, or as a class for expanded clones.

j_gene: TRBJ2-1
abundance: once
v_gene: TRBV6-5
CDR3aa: CASSESYYSYNEQFF

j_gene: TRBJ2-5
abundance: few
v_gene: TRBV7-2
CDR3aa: CASSLGGGVQETQYF

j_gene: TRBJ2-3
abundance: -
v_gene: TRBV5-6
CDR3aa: CASSRLGGTDTQYF

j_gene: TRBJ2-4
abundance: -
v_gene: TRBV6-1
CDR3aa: CASSEQGGAKNIQYF

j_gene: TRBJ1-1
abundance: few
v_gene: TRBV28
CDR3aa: CASSMTGLNTEAFF

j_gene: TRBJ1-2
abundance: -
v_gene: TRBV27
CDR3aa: CASSPSNRGPSRYGYTF

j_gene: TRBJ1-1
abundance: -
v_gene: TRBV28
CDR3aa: CASSLLAGGNTEAFF

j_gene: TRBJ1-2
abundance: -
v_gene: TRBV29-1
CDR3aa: CSVEVRGLKGYTF

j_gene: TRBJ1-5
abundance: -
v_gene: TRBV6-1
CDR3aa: CASRTPDRGPGGQHF

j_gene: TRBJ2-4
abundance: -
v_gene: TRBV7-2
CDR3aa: CASSLEGAKNIQYF

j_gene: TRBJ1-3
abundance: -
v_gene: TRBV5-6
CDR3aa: CASSLGVLARVANTIYF

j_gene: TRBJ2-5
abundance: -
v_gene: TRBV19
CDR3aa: CASSTGTGTETQYF

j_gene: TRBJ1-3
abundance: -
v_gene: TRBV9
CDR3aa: CASSVRQGLGNTIYF

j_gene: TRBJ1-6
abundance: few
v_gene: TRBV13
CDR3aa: CASRTTKGDHSPLHF

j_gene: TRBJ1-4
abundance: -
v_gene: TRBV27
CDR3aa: CASSFLSAGGEKLFF

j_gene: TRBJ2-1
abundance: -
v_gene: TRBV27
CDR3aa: CASSVLLAGVVYNEQFF

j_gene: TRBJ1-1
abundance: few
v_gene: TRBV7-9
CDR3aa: CASSRTVTEAFF

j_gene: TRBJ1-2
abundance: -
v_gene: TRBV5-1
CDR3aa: CASSLGQGGRYGYTF

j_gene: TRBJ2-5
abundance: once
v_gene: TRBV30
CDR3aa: CAWSGSSGGLLETQYF

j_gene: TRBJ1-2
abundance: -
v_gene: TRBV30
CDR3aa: CAWSLGQDRYGYTF

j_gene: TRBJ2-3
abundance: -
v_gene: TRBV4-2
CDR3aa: CGSQGSTDTQYF

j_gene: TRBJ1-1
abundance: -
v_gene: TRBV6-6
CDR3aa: CASSPQTVNTEAFF

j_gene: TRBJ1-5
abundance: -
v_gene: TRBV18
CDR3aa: CASSSGHRGTQPQHF

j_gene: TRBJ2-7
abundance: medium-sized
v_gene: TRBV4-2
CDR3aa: CASSQDLDSSYEQYF

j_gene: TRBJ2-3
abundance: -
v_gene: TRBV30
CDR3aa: CAWSIGTGGTDTQYF

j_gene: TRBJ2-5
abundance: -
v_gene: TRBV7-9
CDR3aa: CASSSYAERETQYF